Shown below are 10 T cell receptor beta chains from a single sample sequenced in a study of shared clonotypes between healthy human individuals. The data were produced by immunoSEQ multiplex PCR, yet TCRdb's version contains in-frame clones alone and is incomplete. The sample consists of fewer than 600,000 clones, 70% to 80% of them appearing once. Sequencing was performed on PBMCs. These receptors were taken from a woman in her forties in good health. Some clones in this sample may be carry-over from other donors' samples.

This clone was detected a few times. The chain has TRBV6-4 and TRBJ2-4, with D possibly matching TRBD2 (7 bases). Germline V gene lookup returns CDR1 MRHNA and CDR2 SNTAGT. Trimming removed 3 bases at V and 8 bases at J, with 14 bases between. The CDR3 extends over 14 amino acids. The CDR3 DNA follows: TGTGCCAGCAGTGAAGGGGGGGGAGTAGACATTCAGTACTTC. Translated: CASSEGGGVDIQYF.

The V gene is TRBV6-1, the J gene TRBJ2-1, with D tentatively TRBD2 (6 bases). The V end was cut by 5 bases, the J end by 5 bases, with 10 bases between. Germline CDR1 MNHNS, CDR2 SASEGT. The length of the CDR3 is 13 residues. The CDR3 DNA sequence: TGTGCCAGCAGTTGGCGGGGAAACAATGAGCAGTTCTTC. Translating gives CASSWRGNNEQFF.

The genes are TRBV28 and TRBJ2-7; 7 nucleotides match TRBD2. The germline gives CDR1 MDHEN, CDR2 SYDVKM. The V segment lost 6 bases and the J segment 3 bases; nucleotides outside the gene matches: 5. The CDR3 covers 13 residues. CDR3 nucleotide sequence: TGTGCCAGCAGAGAAGCGGGGAACTACGAGCAGTACTTC. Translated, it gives CASREAGNYEQYF.

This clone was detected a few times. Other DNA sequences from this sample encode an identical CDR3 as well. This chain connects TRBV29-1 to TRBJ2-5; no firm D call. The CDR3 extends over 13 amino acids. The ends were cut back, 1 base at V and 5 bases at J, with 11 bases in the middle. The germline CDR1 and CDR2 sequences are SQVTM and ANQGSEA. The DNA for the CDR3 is TGCAGCGTTGAAGTACCCCCCTGGGAGACCCAGTACTTC. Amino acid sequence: CSVEVPPWETQYF.

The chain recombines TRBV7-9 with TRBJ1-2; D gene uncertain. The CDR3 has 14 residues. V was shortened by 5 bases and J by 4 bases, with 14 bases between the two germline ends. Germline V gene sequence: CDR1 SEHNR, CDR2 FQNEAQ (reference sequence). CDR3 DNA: TGTGCCAGCAGCCCCTTTGGATCTGGCTATGGCTACACCTTC. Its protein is CASSPFGSGYGYTF.

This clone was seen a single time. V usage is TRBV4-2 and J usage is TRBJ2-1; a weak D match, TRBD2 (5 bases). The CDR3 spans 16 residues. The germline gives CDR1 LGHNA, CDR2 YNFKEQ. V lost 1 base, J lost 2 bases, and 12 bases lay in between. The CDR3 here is CASSQVPSNTYNEQFF. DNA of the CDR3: TGTGCCAGCAGCCAAGTTCCTAGCAATACCTACAATGAGCAGTTCTTC.

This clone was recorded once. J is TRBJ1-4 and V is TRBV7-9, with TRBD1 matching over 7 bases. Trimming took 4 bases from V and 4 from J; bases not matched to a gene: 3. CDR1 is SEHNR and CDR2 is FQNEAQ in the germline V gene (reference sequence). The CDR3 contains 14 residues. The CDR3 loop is CASSSGTVNEKLFF. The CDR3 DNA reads TGTGCCAGCAGCTCCGGGACAGTTAATGAAAAACTGTTTTTT.

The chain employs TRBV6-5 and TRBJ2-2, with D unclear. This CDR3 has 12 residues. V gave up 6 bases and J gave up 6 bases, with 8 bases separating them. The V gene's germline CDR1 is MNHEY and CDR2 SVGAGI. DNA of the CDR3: TGTGCCAGCAGCCGGTTTTCCGGGGAGCTGTTTTTT. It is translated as CASSRFSGELFF.

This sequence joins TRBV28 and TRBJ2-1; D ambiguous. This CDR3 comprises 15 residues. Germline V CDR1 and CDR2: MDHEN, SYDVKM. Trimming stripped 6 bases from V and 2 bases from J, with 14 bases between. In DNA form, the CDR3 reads TGTGCCAGCAGGCCCCTTGATCAGACCTACAATGAGCAGTTCTTC. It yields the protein CASRPLDQTYNEQFF.

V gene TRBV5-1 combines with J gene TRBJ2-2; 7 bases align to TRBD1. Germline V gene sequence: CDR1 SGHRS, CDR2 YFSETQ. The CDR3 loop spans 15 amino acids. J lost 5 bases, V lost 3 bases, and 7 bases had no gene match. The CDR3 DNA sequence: TGCGCCAGCAGCTCCACAGGGGCTGGGACCGGGGAGCTGTTTTTT. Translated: CASSSTGAGTGELFF. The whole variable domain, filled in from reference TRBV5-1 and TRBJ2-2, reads KAGVTQTPRYLIKTRGQQVTLSCSPISGHRSVSWYQQTPGQGLQFLFEYFSETQRNKGNFPGRFSGRQFSNSRSEMNVSTLELGDSALYLCASSSTGAGTGELFFGEGSRLTVL.